A selection of T cell receptor beta chains follows, all from one sample in a study of beta chain features in type 1 diabetes. This table comes from immunoSEQ multiplex PCR, and its TCRdb copy is limited to in-frame clones, with some not included. The sample includes around 500,000 clones, roughly 10% of them seen just once. Input material: naive CD4+ T cells from blood. The source is a woman aged 18 to 35 in good health. CDR3s include the opening cysteine and the closing phenylalanine or tryptophan. The D gene is left open where the match is weak. Some rows mark clone size as missing; the rest say once, few, many or name a class of expanded clone.

D gene: -
V gene: TRBV13
clone size: -
J gene: TRBJ1-1
CDR3 DNA: TGTGCCAGCAGCTTAGGTGGGAACACTGAAGCTTTCTTT
CDR3 protein: CASSLGGNTEAFF

D gene: -
V gene: TRBV5-4
clone size: -
J gene: TRBJ1-1
CDR3 DNA: TGTGCCAGCAGCTCTACCTTACAGGGGAACACTGAAGCTTTCTTT
CDR3 protein: CASSSTLQGNTEAFF

D gene: -
V gene: TRBV5-1
clone size: few
J gene: TRBJ2-1
CDR3 DNA: TGCGCCAGCAGCACCGGCGGGGCGTATAGATATGAGCAGTTCTTC
CDR3 protein: CASSTGGAYRYEQFF

D gene: -
V gene: TRBV18
clone size: -
J gene: TRBJ2-6
CDR3 DNA: TGTGCCAGCTCCCTTGACCACGTCCTGACTTTC
CDR3 protein: CASSLDHVLTF

D gene: -
V gene: TRBV10-3
clone size: -
J gene: TRBJ2-5
CDR3 DNA: TGTGCCATCAGTGGAGGGTCGACCCAGTACTTC
CDR3 protein: CAISGGSTQYF

D gene: TRBD2
V gene: TRBV7-3
clone size: -
J gene: TRBJ2-3
CDR3 DNA: TGTGCCAGCAGCGCAGGTGGACTAGCTGCCGCAGATACGCAGTATTTT
CDR3 protein: CASSAGGLAAADTQYF

D gene: -
V gene: TRBV2
clone size: -
J gene: TRBJ2-3
CDR3 DNA: TGTGCCAGCAGTAGGGACTCCCGCACGACAGATACGCAGTATTTT
CDR3 protein: CASSRDSRTTDTQYF

D gene: -
V gene: TRBV27
clone size: -
J gene: TRBJ1-5
CDR3 DNA: TGTGCCAGCAAACGGACAAGTAGCAATCAGCCCCAGCATTTT
CDR3 protein: CASKRTSSNQPQHF

D gene: -
V gene: TRBV2
clone size: few
J gene: TRBJ1-5
CDR3 DNA: TGTGCCAGCAGTGATCGGGGCAGGGCGTCAAATCAGCCCCAGCATTTT
CDR3 protein: CASSDRGRASNQPQHF

D gene: -
V gene: TRBV14
clone size: few
J gene: TRBJ2-3
CDR3 DNA: TGTGCCAGCAGTCCGAGGGGAATTCGCACAGATACGCAGTATTTT
CDR3 protein: CASSPRGIRTDTQYF

D gene: TRBD2
V gene: TRBV11-2
clone size: -
J gene: TRBJ2-5
CDR3 DNA: TGTGCCAGCAGCCCAACTTTCCCGGGACTAGCGGTTGAAGAGACCCAGTACTTC
CDR3 protein: CASSPTFPGLAVEETQYF

D gene: TRBD1
V gene: TRBV7-8
clone size: -
J gene: TRBJ1-2
CDR3 DNA: TGTGCCAGCAGCTTCCGGACAGGGAGAAGCTATGGCTACACCTTC
CDR3 protein: CASSFRTGRSYGYTF

D gene: TRBD1
V gene: TRBV29-1
clone size: -
J gene: TRBJ1-1
CDR3 DNA: TGCAGCGCCGCTCAGGACAGGGACACTGAAGCTTTCTTT
CDR3 protein: CSAAQDRDTEAFF

D gene: -
V gene: TRBV15
clone size: -
J gene: TRBJ2-6
CDR3 DNA: TGTGCCACCAGCAGAGCAGGGTCTGGGGCCAACGTCCTGACTTTC
CDR3 protein: CATSRAGSGANVLTF

D gene: -
V gene: TRBV7-6
clone size: -
J gene: TRBJ1-3
CDR3 DNA: TGTGCCAGCAGCTTGGCAAACACCATATATTTT
CDR3 protein: CASSLANTIYF

D gene: TRBD2
V gene: TRBV9
clone size: few
J gene: TRBJ2-3
CDR3 DNA: TGTGCCAGCAGCCCCCTCCGGGAGGGATTTTATTTT
CDR3 protein: CASSPLREGFYF

D gene: TRBD1
V gene: TRBV28
clone size: few
J gene: TRBJ2-2
CDR3 DNA: TGTGCCACCAGAGGGGGACAGGGTCGCACCGGGGAGCTGTTTTTT
CDR3 protein: CATRGGQGRTGELFF

D gene: -
V gene: TRBV5-6
clone size: -
J gene: TRBJ2-7
CDR3 DNA: TGTGCCAGCAGCCCAGGAGTCTACGAGCAGTACTTC
CDR3 protein: CASSPGVYEQYF

D gene: -
V gene: TRBV30
clone size: many
J gene: TRBJ1-2
CDR3 DNA: TGTGCCTGGAGCCAGGAGGCGAGCTATGGCTACACCTTC
CDR3 protein: CAWSQEASYGYTF

D gene: -
V gene: TRBV7-9
clone size: -
J gene: TRBJ1-1
CDR3 DNA: TGTGCCAGCAGCTCCGCTAAGCACGGAGGCACTGAAGCTTTCTTT
CDR3 protein: CASSSAKHGGTEAFF

D gene: -
V gene: TRBV29-1
clone size: -
J gene: TRBJ2-3
CDR3 DNA: TGCAGCTTCACGAGGGGTACGGGCACAGATACGCAGTATTTT
CDR3 protein: CSFTRGTGTDTQYF

D gene: TRBD1
V gene: TRBV29-1
clone size: few
J gene: TRBJ1-5
CDR3 DNA: TGCAGCGTTGCGACCCGGACAGGGCCGGGTCAGCCCCAGCATTTT
CDR3 protein: CSVATRTGPGQPQHF

D gene: -
V gene: TRBV6-5
clone size: -
J gene: TRBJ1-1
CDR3 DNA: TGTGCCAGCAGCAATCCATACACTGAAGCTTTCTTT
CDR3 protein: CASSNPYTEAFF

D gene: -
V gene: TRBV7-8
clone size: few
J gene: TRBJ2-7
CDR3 DNA: TGTGCCAGCAGCCTTAACAGAGGCAACGAGCAGTACTTC
CDR3 protein: CASSLNRGNEQYF

D gene: -
V gene: TRBV28
clone size: -
J gene: TRBJ2-3
CDR3 DNA: TGTGCCAGCAGTTCTCCAGGGCGCGCGCAGTATTTT
CDR3 protein: CASSSPGRAQYF

D gene: TRBD2
V gene: TRBV10-3
clone size: -
J gene: TRBJ2-5
CDR3 DNA: TGTGCCATCCAGACTAGCCTCCGGGAGACCCAGTACTTC
CDR3 protein: CAIQTSLRETQYF

D gene: TRBD1
V gene: TRBV29-1
clone size: few
J gene: TRBJ1-5
CDR3 DNA: TGCAGCGTAATACAGGGGGGCAATCAGCCCCAGCATTTT
CDR3 protein: CSVIQGGNQPQHF

D gene: TRBD2
V gene: TRBV27
clone size: -
J gene: TRBJ2-7
CDR3 DNA: TGTGCCAGCAGTTTACTTGCGGGAGGAGGCTACGAGCAGTACTTC
CDR3 protein: CASSLLAGGGYEQYF

D gene: TRBD1
V gene: TRBV28
clone size: few
J gene: TRBJ2-1
CDR3 DNA: TGTGCCAGCAGTCCTAGAAGGACAGGGGGCTACAATGAGCAGTTCTTC
CDR3 protein: CASSPRRTGGYNEQFF

D gene: -
V gene: TRBV30
clone size: many
J gene: TRBJ2-5
CDR3 DNA: TGTGCCTGGAACCACATGGTCTCGGAGACCCAGTACTTC
CDR3 protein: CAWNHMVSETQYF

D gene: TRBD1
V gene: TRBV7-9
clone size: -
J gene: TRBJ2-3
CDR3 DNA: TGTGCCAGCAGCACAGTCCGGGACAGGGGGCCAGATACGCAGTATTTT
CDR3 protein: CASSTVRDRGPDTQYF

D gene: -
V gene: TRBV29-1
clone size: few
J gene: TRBJ1-2
CDR3 DNA: TGCAGCGTTGCGGGGGCCGACGGGACGAGTAACTATGGCTACACCTTC
CDR3 protein: CSVAGADGTSNYGYTF

D gene: -
V gene: TRBV9
clone size: -
J gene: TRBJ2-3
CDR3 DNA: TGTGCCAGCAGCGTTGGGCCTAGCACAGATACGCAGTATTTT
CDR3 protein: CASSVGPSTDTQYF

D gene: -
V gene: TRBV9
clone size: -
J gene: TRBJ2-3
CDR3 DNA: TGTGCCAGCAGCCCTTGGAAGGTGGATGGCGCAGATACGCAGTATTTT
CDR3 protein: CASSPWKVDGADTQYF

D gene: TRBD1
V gene: TRBV4-2
clone size: -
J gene: TRBJ2-7
CDR3 DNA: TGTGCCAGCAGCCAAGAGCCGGGGACAGGCACCGAGCAGTACTTC
CDR3 protein: CASSQEPGTGTEQYF

D gene: TRBD2
V gene: TRBV4-2
clone size: few
J gene: TRBJ2-1
CDR3 DNA: TGTGCCAGCAGCCCGAAGTCGACTAGCGGGGGAGAGGGTGAGCAGTTCTTC
CDR3 protein: CASSPKSTSGGEGEQFF

D gene: -
V gene: TRBV7-9
clone size: few
J gene: TRBJ1-1
CDR3 DNA: TGTGCCAGCAGCCTAGGAAATGAAGCTTTCTTT
CDR3 protein: CASSLGNEAFF

D gene: TRBD2
V gene: TRBV7-9
clone size: -
J gene: TRBJ2-3
CDR3 DNA: TGTGCCAGCAGGCCTAGCGGGAGATCAGATACGCAGTATTTT
CDR3 protein: CASRPSGRSDTQYF

D gene: -
V gene: TRBV29-1
clone size: many
J gene: TRBJ2-5
CDR3 DNA: TGCAGCTTTCGACGGGCCGGGGGTGAGACCCAGTACTTC
CDR3 protein: CSFRRAGGETQYF

D gene: -
V gene: TRBV2
clone size: -
J gene: TRBJ1-6
CDR3 DNA: TGTGCCGGGGTCCGAGACCGCGAGTCACCCCTCCACTTT
CDR3 protein: CAGVRDRESPLHF

D gene: -
V gene: TRBV28
clone size: -
J gene: TRBJ2-6
CDR3 DNA: TGTGCCAGCAGTTTTCTGATCCCCAGAAAGTCTGGGGCCAACGTCCTGACTTTC
CDR3 protein: CASSFLIPRKSGANVLTF

D gene: -
V gene: TRBV6-1
clone size: -
J gene: TRBJ2-5
CDR3 DNA: TGTGCCAGCAGGGACATTGAGACCCAGTACTTC
CDR3 protein: CASRDIETQYF

D gene: -
V gene: TRBV4-2
clone size: -
J gene: TRBJ1-1
CDR3 DNA: TGTGCCAGCAGCCAACAGGGGACCACTGAAGCTTTCTTT
CDR3 protein: CASSQQGTTEAFF

D gene: TRBD2
V gene: TRBV4-2
clone size: -
J gene: TRBJ2-3
CDR3 DNA: TGTGCCAGCAGCCGAGAAGCGGGGGCGGTAGGAGATACGCAGTATTTT
CDR3 protein: CASSREAGAVGDTQYF

D gene: -
V gene: TRBV18
clone size: -
J gene: TRBJ2-3
CDR3 DNA: TGTGCCAGCTCACAACTGGCTGGCCCTAGCACAGATACGCAGTATTTT
CDR3 protein: CASSQLAGPSTDTQYF

D gene: -
V gene: TRBV18
clone size: -
J gene: TRBJ2-3
CDR3 DNA: TGTGCCAGCTCAAAGACAGGTAGCACAGATACGCAGTATTTT
CDR3 protein: CASSKTGSTDTQYF

D gene: TRBD1
V gene: TRBV7-9
clone size: few
J gene: TRBJ1-1
CDR3 DNA: TGTGCCAGCAGTCGGACAGGGGGCAACACTGAAGCTTTCTTT
CDR3 protein: CASSRTGGNTEAFF

D gene: -
V gene: TRBV9
clone size: -
J gene: TRBJ2-3
CDR3 DNA: TGTGCCAGCAGCGTGGAGGGGTTTAGCACAGATACGCAGTATTTT
CDR3 protein: CASSVEGFSTDTQYF